This T cell receptor beta chain was documented in a study of T cell responses to AZD1222 COVID-19 vaccine (dated by TCRdb to about 2021). In the study overall: TCR sequencing covered over 230 trial participants: some 210 given two doses of AZD1222 and 26 given two doses of MenACWY control vaccine. Trial participants were enrolled by age into subgroups of 18-55, 56-69 and 70-plus years, and 148, 28 and 57 TCR-sequenced participants, respectively, were included in these subgroups.

Reading the label with the study, this specimen's time point is: about 28 days (+/-7) after the second vaccine dose. AZD1222 recipients whose second dose came at about 4 weeks and those whose second dose came at about 12 weeks were combined into one group, since spike-specific TCR depth and breadth did not differ between the two schedules. The vaccinee samples were drawn from two UK trials, COV001 and COV002, one of which was a single-blind randomized controlled phase 2/3 trial testing AZD1222 (ChAdOx1 nCoV-19) in healthy adults. For TCRbeta chain sequencing, PBMC samples from trial participants were taken at day 0 and at day 28 after the second dose. Including cysteine and phenylalanine, the CDR3 has 11 amino acids. Here the CDR3 DNA is all that survives: 33 bases in frame from base 1. Via the germline V gene (reference sequence), CDR1 is GTSNPN and CDR2 SVGIG. The CDR3 regions of human TCRbeta chains were analyzed by immunosequencing. Processing in the source paper ran as follows. TCRs in the repertoires were matched against a reference library of SARS-CoV-2-specific TCRs that had been generated with the MIRA antigen-specificity platform. Breadth meant the fraction of unique TCRs that were SARS-CoV-2-associated, whereas depth meant the fraction of total T cells that were SARS-CoV-2-associated. Using the MIRA data, each spike-specific TCR was mapped to the spike region that the TCR reacts to and placed in a CD4 or CD8 class. Log10-transformed breadth and depth values were compared by one-way ANOVA with Sidak's multiple comparisons tests. TCRdb obtained this table from immuneACCESS and retained in-frame rearrangements with V and J assigned. These tables miss some clones; where compared with another copy, unresolved V genes account for less than half of the shortfall, and the remainder is unexplained. That table supplies the V and J calls and clone size; D and trimming were determined from the DNA. This sample lists roughly 180,000 clones; 85% to 95% were detected once. Of the sample, around 1.6% falls within the top ten clones.

Of note for this clone: Its binding antigen is unknown. An end of the junction differs from the germline gene, which may be a read error.

The paper's findings and limits, for the study overall: Only five or six AZD1222 recipients were SARS-CoV-2 seropositive at baseline, limiting conclusions about previously exposed vaccinees. The 56-69-year group was small, and its depth increase did not reach significance, likely because of low power. Nearly half of unique spike-specific TCRs reportedly recognized epitopes outside regions mutated in the B.1.351 and B.1.1.7 variants. No day 14 peak-response samples were available, so repertoires were characterized only after the peak T cell response. The vaccine-associated CD4 TCRs covered the entire spike protein, and the dominant responses fell in regions 160-218 and 743-854. After two AZD1222 doses, both the breadth and the depth of spike-specific TCRs were significantly higher than at day 0 and than in MenACWY recipients. Participants were mostly white British and included more females than males, and it was suggested by the authors that clonal diversity may have been underestimated.

The chain is made from TRBV30 and TRBJ2-3, with TRBD2 tentatively as D gene (6 bases match). This clonotype was obtained from an adult who received the AZD1222 COVID-19 vaccine. The sample consisted of peripheral blood, taken 28 days after the second AZD1222 dose. CDR3 region: CAGRSTDTQYF. The nucleotide sequence reads as follows: TGTGCCGGGAGGAGCACAGATACGCAGTATTTT. The entire variable domain, with the stretches around the CDR3 drawn from the reference TRBV30 and TRBJ2-3 proteins, is SQTIHQWPATLVQPVGSPLSLECTVEGTSNPNLYWYRQAAGRGLQLLFYSVGIGQISSEVPQNLSASRPQDRQFILSSKKLLLSDSGFYLCAGRSTDTQYFGPGTRLTVL.